Following are 20 T cell receptor beta chains from one sample sequenced in a study of blood T cell repertoires in COVID-19. TCRdb's table, derived via immunoSEQ multiplex PCR, lists solely in-frame clones and lacks some. The table lists under 150,000 clones, roughly 83% of them singletons. The material sequenced was PBMCs or T cells enriched from blood (not recorded which). These receptors were taken from a man in his forties with acute COVID-19.

The V gene is TRBV27, the J gene TRBJ1-4; 10 nucleotides match TRBD1. Germline V gene lookup returns CDR1 MNHEY and CDR2 SMNVEV (reference sequence). CDR3 length: 15 residues. V was pared by 5 bases and J by 5 bases, with 5 bases of the junction left unmatched. CDR3 in amino acids: CASSQTGGDNEKLFF. The CDR3 DNA is TGTGCCAGCAGTCAGACAGGGGGCGACAATGAAAAACTGTTTTTT.

The chain combines TRBV7-9 with TRBJ2-7, with a tentative D call TRBD2 (7 bases). Trimming took off 5 bases at V and 4 bases at J, with 21 bases between the two ends. The CDR3 has 16 residues. From germline, CDR1 is SEHNR and CDR2 FQNEAQ (reference sequence). The CDR3 nucleotides read TGTGCCAGCAGCCACCACAGGGAGGGGTCCTTGTACGAGCAGTACTTC. Its protein is CASSHHREGSLYEQYF.

This clone was recorded once. The chain is built from TRBV2 and TRBJ2-7, with D possibly matching TRBD1 (6 bases). The germline V and J ends were trimmed by 2 bases and 0 bases, with 8 bases remaining between them. Germline V gene lookup returns CDR1 SNHLY and CDR2 FYNNEI. The CDR3 is 14 amino acids. CDR3 nucleotides: TGTGCCAGCAGTGAAAGGGGACACTCCTACGAGCAGTACTTC. Protein sequence: CASSERGHSYEQYF.

The count of this clone is one. The V and J genes are TRBV18 and TRBJ2-7, with 10 bases lining up with TRBD1. This CDR3 is 16 amino acids long. CDR1 and CDR2 (germline): KGHSH, LQKENI. V was clipped by 2 bases and J by 3 bases; unmatched bases: 7. CDR3 nucleotides: TGTGCCAGCTCACCAAGTCCGGGACAGGGGTACTACGAGCAGTACTTC. Amino acids: CASSPSPGQGYYEQYF.

This chain links TRBV27 with TRBJ2-7, with D perhaps matching TRBD2 (5 bases). The CDR3 length is 14 residues. CDR1 and CDR2 (germline): MNHEY, SMNVEV (reference sequence). V was shortened by 2 bases and J by 4 bases, with 12 bases between the two germline ends. For the CDR3, the DNA is TGTGCCAGCAGTTTAGCCGGGGTGGGTTACGAGCAGTACTTC. Translated, it gives CASSLAGVGYEQYF.

CDR3 region: CASSQGAYEQYF. For the CDR3, the DNA is TGCGCCAGCAGCCAGGGAGCCTACGAGCAGTACTTC. The gene calls are TRBV4-1 and TRBJ2-7; TRBD2 might be the D (5 bases). The germline V gene encodes CDR1 MGHRA and CDR2 YSYEKL. V shed 3 bases and J shed 2 bases, with 5 bases lying between them. The CDR3 consists of 12 residues.

The J gene is TRBJ1-2, the V gene TRBV6-5; D unclear. Trimming pared 2 bases from V and 2 bases from J, leaving 12 bases between. The CDR3 sequence is 15 residues long. Germline CDR1 and CDR2: MNHEY and SVGAGI. CDR3 region: CASSYLSQKNYGYTF. The CDR3 DNA is TGTGCCAGCAGTTACCTTTCACAGAAGAACTATGGCTACACCTTC.

The rearrangement uses TRBV4-3 and TRBJ2-7; 10 positions match TRBD1. Germline CDR1 LGHNA, CDR2 YSLEER. J gave up 2 bases and V 4 bases, and 8 bases lay outside the gene matches. This CDR3 region has 16 residues. The CDR3 loop reads CASSPSLGQGTYEQYF. The CDR3 nucleotides read TGCGCCAGCAGCCCCTCCTTGGGACAGGGGACCTACGAGCAGTACTTC.

The rearrangement uses TRBV11-2 and TRBJ2-1, with a possible D match to TRBD2 (6 bases). CDR3 size: 14 residues. V lost 1 base and J 6 bases, leaving 10 bases between the germline ends. Germline loops: CDR1 SGHAT, CDR2 FQNNGV. CDR3 region: CASSLAGVVNEQFF. The DNA for the CDR3 is TGTGCCAGCAGCTTAGCGGGGGTAGTCAATGAGCAGTTCTTC.

This chain uses TRBV5-1 with TRBJ2-4; 9 bases line up with TRBD1. Trimming cost V 2 bases and J 7 bases; bases outside gene matches: 7. The length of the CDR3 is 15 residues. Germline values: CDR1 SGHRS, CDR2 YFSETQ. This chain's CDR3 is CASSLGQGRGNIQYF. DNA of the CDR3: TGCGCCAGCAGCTTAGGACAGGGGCGCGGGAACATTCAGTACTTC.

The chain is built from TRBV4-3 and TRBJ2-5, with 8 bases identical to TRBD2. The germline gives CDR1 LGHNA, CDR2 YSLEER. The CDR3 contains 15 residues. V lost 4 bases and J lost 3; bases outside the gene matches: 7. In nucleotides, the CDR3 is TGCGCCAGCAGCCCCGGGGGGGGGCCCAAAGAGACCCAGTACTTC. It yields the protein CASSPGGGPKETQYF.

This clone showed up just a few times. The CDR3 region has the DNA TGTGCCAGCAGCTTAGTAGGGGATTCACCCCTCCACTTT. It is translated as CASSLVGDSPLHF. The chain joins TRBV7-9 to TRBJ1-6; the D gene is possibly TRBD1 (5 bases). With 1 base removed from V and 8 bases from J, the gap between germline ends came to 6 bases. This CDR3 spans 13 amino acids. CDR1 is SEHNR and CDR2 is FQNEAQ in the germline V gene (reference sequence).

The table lists this clone with a count of one. The genes are TRBV6-2 or TRBV6-3 and TRBJ2-5, with 7 nucleotides matching TRBD2. Losses at the gene ends were 2 bases for V and 3 bases for J; bases not matched to a gene: 9. This CDR3 is 16 amino acids long. CDR1 MNHEY and CDR2 SVGEGT come from the germline V gene. CDR3: CASSYGGGLAEETQYF. For the CDR3, the DNA is TGTGCCAGCAGTTACGGGGGGGGTCTAGCGGAAGAGACCCAGTACTTC.

The chain is built from TRBV7-9 and TRBJ2-3, with 7 bases that match TRBD2. Germline V gives CDR1 SEHNR, CDR2 FQNEAQ (reference sequence). The CDR3 is made up of 15 amino acids. V lost 5 bases to trimming and J lost 4 bases; unmatched junction nucleotides: 9. The CDR3, as DNA: TGTGCCAGCAGCCCAAGTGCGGGAGAGGCAGATACGCAGTATTTT. It codes for CASSPSAGEADTQYF.

The chain links TRBV19 to TRBJ1-5; D is unclear. Trimming pared 5 bases from V and 5 bases from J, leaving 10 bases between. Germline V lookup: CDR1 LNHDA, CDR2 SQIVND (reference sequence). This CDR3 contains 13 residues. CDR3 DNA sequence: TGTGCCAGTAGTTTCCGAGGAGATCAGCCCCAGCATTTT. Protein: CASSFRGDQPQHF.

This sequence joins TRBV29-1 and TRBJ1-2; D remains ambiguous. CDR3 length: 13 amino acids. Germline CDR1 and CDR2: SQVTM and ANQGSEA. V lost 5 bases and J lost 6, with 16 bases in between. The CDR3 coding sequence is TGCAGCGTTCGGGAGGGTATGTCACATGGCTACACCTTC. This encodes CSVREGMSHGYTF.

This clone was seen only a few times. The chain recombines TRBV2 with TRBJ2-7, with D tentatively TRBD2 (6 bases). The CDR3 covers 13 residues. V lost 6 bases to trimming and J lost 6 bases, with 15 bases between them. CDR1 is SNHLY and CDR2 is FYNNEI in the germline V gene. CDR3 coding DNA: TGTGCCAGCAGGACGACTAGGACTCTCGAGCAGTACTTC. It yields the protein CASRTTRTLEQYF.

The chain carries TRBV18 and TRBJ2-2; TRBD1 matches 8 bases. The J segment lost 5 bases and the V segment lost 3 bases, leaving 8 bases of the junction unmatched. The CDR3 is 16 amino acids. CDR1 KGHSH and CDR2 LQKENI come from the germline V gene. The CDR3 sequence is CASSPLGQGVTGELFF. CDR3 coding DNA: TGTGCCAGCTCACCCCTAGGACAGGGAGTAACCGGGGAGCTGTTTTTT.

This chain joins TRBV5-1 and TRBJ2-3; maybe TRBD2 (5 bases). V lost 4 bases and J lost 6, with 21 bases in between. The CDR3 runs to 16 residues. The germline CDR1 and CDR2 sequences are SGHRS and YFSETQ. The CDR3 sequence: CASSLPGSGGEDTQYF. DNA of the CDR3: TGCGCCAGCAGCCTGCCGGGATCGGGTGGAGAGGATACGCAGTATTTT.

V usage is TRBV28 and J usage is TRBJ2-3; D ambiguous. Per germline, CDR1 MDHEN and CDR2 SYDVKM. The CDR3 covers 12 residues. V was cut by 5 bases and J by 4 bases, with 7 bases left in between. The CDR3 coding sequence is TGTGCCAGCAGTCTCCGGTCAGATACGCAGTATTTT. This sequence encodes CASSLRSDTQYF.